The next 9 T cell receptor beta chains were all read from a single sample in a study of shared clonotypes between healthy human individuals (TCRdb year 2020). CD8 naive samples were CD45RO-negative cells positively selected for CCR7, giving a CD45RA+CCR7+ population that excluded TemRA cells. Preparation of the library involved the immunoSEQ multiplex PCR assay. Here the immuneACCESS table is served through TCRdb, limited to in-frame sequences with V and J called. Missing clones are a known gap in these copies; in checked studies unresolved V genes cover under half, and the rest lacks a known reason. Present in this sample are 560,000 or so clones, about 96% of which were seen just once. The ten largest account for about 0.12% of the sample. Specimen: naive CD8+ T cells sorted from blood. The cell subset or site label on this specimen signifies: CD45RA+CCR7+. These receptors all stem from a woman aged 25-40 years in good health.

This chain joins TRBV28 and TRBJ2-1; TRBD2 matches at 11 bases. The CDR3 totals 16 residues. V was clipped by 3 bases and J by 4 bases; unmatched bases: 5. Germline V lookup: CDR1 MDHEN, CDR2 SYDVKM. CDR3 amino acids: CASSLSTSGTYNEQFF. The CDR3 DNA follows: TGTGCCAGCAGTTTGTCGACTAGCGGGACTTACAATGAGCAGTTCTTC.

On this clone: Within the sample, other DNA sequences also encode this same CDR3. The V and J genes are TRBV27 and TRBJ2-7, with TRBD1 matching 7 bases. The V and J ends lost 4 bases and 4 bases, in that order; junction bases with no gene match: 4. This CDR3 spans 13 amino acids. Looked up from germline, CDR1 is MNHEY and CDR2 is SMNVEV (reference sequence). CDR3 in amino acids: CASSSWTGYEQYF. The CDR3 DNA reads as TGTGCCAGCAGTTCATGGACAGGATACGAGCAGTACTTC.

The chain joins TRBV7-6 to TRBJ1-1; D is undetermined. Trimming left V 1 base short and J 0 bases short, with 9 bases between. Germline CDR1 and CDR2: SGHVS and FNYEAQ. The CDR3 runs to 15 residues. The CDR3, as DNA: TGTGCCAGCAGCTTAGGTGGCGGCCTGAACACTGAAGCTTTCTTT. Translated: CASSLGGGLNTEAFF.

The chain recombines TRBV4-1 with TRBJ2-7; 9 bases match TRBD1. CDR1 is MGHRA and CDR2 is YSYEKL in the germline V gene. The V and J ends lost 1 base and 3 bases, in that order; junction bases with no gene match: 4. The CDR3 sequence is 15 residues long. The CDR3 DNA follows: TGCGCCAGCAGCCAAGCCCGGACAGGGGACTACGAGCAGTACTTC. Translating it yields CASSQARTGDYEQYF.

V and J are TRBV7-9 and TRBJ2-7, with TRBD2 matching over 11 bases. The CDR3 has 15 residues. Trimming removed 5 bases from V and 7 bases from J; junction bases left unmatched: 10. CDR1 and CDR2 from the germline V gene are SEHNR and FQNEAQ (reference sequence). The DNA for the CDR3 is TGTGCCAGCAGCCCTTCGGGACTAGCGGTTTTTGAGCAGTACTTC. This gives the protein CASSPSGLAVFEQYF.

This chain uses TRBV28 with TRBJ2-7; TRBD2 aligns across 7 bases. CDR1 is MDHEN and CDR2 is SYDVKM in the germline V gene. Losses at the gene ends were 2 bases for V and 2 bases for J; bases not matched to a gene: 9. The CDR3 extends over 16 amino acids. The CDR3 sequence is CASSLTPGRPAYEQYF. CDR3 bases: TGTGCCAGCAGTTTAACTCCCGGGAGGCCAGCCTACGAGCAGTACTTC.

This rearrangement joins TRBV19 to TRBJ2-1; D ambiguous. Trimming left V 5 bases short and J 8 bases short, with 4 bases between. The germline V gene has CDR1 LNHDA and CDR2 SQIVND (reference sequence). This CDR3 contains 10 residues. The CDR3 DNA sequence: TGTGCCAGTAGTTCGGATGAGCAGTTCTTC. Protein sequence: CASSSDEQFF.

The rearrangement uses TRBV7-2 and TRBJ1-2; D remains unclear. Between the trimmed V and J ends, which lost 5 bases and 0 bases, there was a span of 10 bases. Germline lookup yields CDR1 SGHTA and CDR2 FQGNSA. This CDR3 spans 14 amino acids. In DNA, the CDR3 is TGTGCCAGCAGCACGACTCCAACTAACTATGGCTACACCTTC. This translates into CASSTTPTNYGYTF. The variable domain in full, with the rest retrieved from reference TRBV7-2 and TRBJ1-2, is GAGVSQSPSNKVTEKGKDVELRCDPISGHTALYWYRQSLGQGLEFLIYFQGNSAPDKSGLPSDRFSAERTGGSVSTLTIQRTQQEDSAVYLCASSTTPTNYGYTFGSGTRLTVV.

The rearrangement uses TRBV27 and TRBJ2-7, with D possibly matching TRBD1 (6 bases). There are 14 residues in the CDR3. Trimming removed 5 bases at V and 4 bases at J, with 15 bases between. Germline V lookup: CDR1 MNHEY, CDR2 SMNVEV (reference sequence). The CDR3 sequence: CASSTGTSWYEQYF. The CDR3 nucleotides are TGTGCCAGCAGTACCGGGACATCCTGGTACGAGCAGTACTTC.